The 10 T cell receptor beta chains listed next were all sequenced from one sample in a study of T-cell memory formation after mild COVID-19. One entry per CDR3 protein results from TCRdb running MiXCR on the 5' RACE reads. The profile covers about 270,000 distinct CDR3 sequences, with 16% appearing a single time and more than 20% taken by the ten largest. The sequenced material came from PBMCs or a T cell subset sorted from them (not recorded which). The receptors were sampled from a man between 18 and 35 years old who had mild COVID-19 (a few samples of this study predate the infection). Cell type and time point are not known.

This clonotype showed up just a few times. The CDR3 reads CASSLASGGAGGTEAFF. DNA of the CDR3: TGCGCCAGCAGCTTGGCCTCGGGGGGGGCAGGGGGCACTGAAGCTTTCTTT. The V call is TRBV5-1, the J call TRBJ1-1, with 7 bases that match TRBD1. The germline V gene encodes CDR1 SGHRS and CDR2 YFSETQ. This CDR3 is 17 amino acids long. Trimming at V came to 0 bases and at J to 4 bases, leaving 12 bases not matched to a gene.

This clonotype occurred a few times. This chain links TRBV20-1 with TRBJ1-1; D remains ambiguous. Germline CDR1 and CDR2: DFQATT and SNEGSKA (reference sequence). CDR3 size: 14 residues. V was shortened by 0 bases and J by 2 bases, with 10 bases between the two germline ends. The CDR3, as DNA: TGCAGTGCTAGAGATTTCGCGGTTAACACTGAAGCTTTCTTT. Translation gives CSARDFAVNTEAFF.

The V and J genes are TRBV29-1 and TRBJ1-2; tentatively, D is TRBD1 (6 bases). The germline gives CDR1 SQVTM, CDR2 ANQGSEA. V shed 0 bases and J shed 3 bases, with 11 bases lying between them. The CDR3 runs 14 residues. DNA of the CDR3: TGCAGCGTTGAAGATGAGAGGGGGTACTATGGCTACACCTTC. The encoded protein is CSVEDERGYYGYTF.

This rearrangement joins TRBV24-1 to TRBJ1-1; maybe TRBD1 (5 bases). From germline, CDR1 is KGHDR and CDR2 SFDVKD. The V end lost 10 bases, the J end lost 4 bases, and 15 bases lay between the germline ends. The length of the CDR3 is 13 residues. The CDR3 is CATADGTSTEAFF. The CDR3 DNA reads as TGTGCCACGGCAGACGGGACTTCCACTGAAGCTTTCTTT.

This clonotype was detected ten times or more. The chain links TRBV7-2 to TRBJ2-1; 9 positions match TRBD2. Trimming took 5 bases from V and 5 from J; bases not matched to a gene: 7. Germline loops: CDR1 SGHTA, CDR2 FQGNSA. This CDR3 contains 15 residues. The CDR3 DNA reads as TGTGCCAGCAGCGTTAGCGGGGGAGCGAACAATGAGCAGTTCTTC. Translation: CASSVSGGANNEQFF.

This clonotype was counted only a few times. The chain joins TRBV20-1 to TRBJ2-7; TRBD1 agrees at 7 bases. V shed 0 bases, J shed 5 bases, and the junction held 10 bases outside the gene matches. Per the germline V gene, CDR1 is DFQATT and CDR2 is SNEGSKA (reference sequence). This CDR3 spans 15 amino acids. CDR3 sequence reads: CSARDGRQGVDEQYF. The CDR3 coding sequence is TGCAGTGCTAGAGATGGTCGGCAGGGGGTTGACGAGCAGTACTTC.

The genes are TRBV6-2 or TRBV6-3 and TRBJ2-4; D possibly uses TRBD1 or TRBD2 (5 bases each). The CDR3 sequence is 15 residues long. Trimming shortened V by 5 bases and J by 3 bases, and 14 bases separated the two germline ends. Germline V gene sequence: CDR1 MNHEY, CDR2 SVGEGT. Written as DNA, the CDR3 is TGTGCCAGCAGTCCCAGGGAACGGGACAAAAACATTCAGTACTTC. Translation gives CASSPRERDKNIQYF.

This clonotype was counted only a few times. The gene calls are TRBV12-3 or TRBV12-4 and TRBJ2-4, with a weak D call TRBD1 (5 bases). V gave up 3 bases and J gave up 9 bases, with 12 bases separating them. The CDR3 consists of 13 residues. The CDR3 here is CASSFRGFSIQYF. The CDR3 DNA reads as TGTGCCAGCAGTTTTAGGGGTTTTAGCATTCAGTACTTC.

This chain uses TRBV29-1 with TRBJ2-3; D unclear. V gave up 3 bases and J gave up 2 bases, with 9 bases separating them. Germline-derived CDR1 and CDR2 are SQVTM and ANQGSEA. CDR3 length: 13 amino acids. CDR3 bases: TGCAGCGTTGATCATACGACCACAGATACGCAGTATTTT. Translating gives CSVDHTTTDTQYF.

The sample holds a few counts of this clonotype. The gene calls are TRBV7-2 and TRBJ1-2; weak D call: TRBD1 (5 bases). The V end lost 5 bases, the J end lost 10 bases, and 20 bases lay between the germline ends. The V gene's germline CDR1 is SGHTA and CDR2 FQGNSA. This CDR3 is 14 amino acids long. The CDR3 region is CASSPPVGAFVYTF. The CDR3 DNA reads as TGTGCCAGCAGCCCCCCGGTAGGGGCGTTCGTCTACACCTTC. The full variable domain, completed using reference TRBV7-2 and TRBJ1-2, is GAGVSQSPSNKVTEKGKDVELRCDPISGHTALYWYRQSLGQGLEFLIYFQGNSAPDKSGLPSDRFSAERTGGSVSTLTIQRTQQEDSAVYLCASSPPVGAFVYTFGSGTRLTVV.